This section outlines one T cell receptor (beta chain) sequence together with its context. The sample is drawn from a study of human T cells and chemical hapten exposure. Study-level background: Alopecia areata, totalis or universalis was found in mostly female patients. It was small differences in pooled library volume that mainly caused per-sample TCR yields to vary.

This CDR3 spans 16 amino acids. Trimming left V 5 bases short and J 0 bases short, with 17 bases between. CDR1 and CDR2 from the germline V gene are DFQATT and SNEGSKA (reference sequence). The time point is: pre-sensitization, week 0. The treatment is: therapeutic diphenylcyclopropenone sensitization with weekly scalp DPC. The library gave individual cDNA molecules unique molecular identifiers. Via MiXCR, TCRdb re-called the RACE reads, giving one row per CDR3 protein. This sample has about 80,000 distinct CDR3 sequences, with approximately 15% found just once. The rearrangement links TRBV20-1 to TRBJ2-1; D may be TRBD2 (6 bases). The TCR comes from a woman between 45 and 65 years old with alopecia areata. Some clones in this sample may be carry-over from other donors' samples. The material sequenced was whole blood, taken in connection with sensitization to the hapten diphenylcyclopropenone (DPC). In DNA, the CDR3 is TGCAGTGCTTTCCCGGGACTTGCGAGCTCCTACAATGAGCAGTTCTTC. It is translated as CSAFPGLASSYNEQFF.